This T cell receptor beta chain originates from a study of T cell responses to AZD1222 COVID-19 vaccine. The study, taken as a whole, reports: The donor cohort was predominantly white British with a female majority, and clonal diversity may have been underestimated. AZD1222 recipients seropositive at baseline numbered only 6 or 7.

Germline CDR1 SEHNR, CDR2 FQNEAQ (reference sequence). The CDR3 totals 15 residues. V was clipped by 5 bases and J by 6 bases; unmatched bases: 8. Worth noting for this clone: Its antigen is unidentified.

The protocol was immunoSEQ multiplex PCR, while the TCRdb copy is restricted to in-frame clones and leaves out a portion. The sample contains around 160,000 clones, 94% of which appear only once. The rearrangement uses TRBV7-9 and TRBJ2-1; TRBD1 matches 9 bases. The starting material was peripheral blood, obtained on day 0 of AZD1222 vaccination. The receptor's source is an adult in good health. As DNA, the CDR3 is TGTGCCAGCAGCCACGGGACAGGGCTTAGCAATGAGCAGTTCTTC. Translation gives CASSHGTGLSNEQFF.